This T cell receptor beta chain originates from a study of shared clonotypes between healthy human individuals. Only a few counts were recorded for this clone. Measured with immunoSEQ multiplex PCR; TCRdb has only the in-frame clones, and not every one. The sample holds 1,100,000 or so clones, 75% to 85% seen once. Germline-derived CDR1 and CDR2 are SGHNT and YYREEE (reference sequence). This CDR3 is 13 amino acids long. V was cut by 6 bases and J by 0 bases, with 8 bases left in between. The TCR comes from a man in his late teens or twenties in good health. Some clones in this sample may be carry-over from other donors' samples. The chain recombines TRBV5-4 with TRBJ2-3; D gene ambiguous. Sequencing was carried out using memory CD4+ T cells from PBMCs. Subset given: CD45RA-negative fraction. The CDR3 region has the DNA TGTGCCAGCAAGGGTTGGAGCACAGATACGCAGTATTTT. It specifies CASKGWSTDTQYF.